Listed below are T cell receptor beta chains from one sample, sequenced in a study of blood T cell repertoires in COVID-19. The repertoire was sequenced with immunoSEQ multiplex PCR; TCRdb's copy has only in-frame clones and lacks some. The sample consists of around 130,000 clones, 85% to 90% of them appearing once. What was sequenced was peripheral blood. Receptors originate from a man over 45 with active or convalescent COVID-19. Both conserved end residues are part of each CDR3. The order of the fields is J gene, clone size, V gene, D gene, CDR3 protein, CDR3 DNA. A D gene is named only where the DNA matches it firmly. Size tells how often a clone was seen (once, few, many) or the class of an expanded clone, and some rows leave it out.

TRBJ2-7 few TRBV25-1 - CASSVPNTYEQYF TGTGCCAGCAGTGTACCAAACACCTACGAGCAGTACTTC
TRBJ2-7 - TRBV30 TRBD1 CAWSPRQGAAYEQYF TGTGCCTGGAGTCCCCGACAGGGGGCTGCCTACGAGCAGTACTTC
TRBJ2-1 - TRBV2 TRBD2 CASSASSGAYNEQFF TGTGCCAGCAGTGCCTCCAGCGGGGCTTACAATGAGCAGTTCTTC
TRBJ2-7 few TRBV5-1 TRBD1 CASSLGQGGEQYF TGCGCCAGCAGCTTGGGACAGGGGGGCGAGCAGTACTTC
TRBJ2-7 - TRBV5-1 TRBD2 CASCAGAGGYEQYF TGCGCCAGCTGCGCCGGGGCGGGAGGTTACGAGCAGTACTTC
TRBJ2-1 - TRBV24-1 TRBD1 CATSDWDSSNNEQFF TGTGCCACCAGTGATTGGGACAGTTCAAACAATGAGCAGTTCTTC
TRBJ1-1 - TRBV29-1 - CSVGDKINTEAFF TGCAGCGTTGGTGACAAGATCAACACTGAAGCTTTCTTT
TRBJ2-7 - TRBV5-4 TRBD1 CASSLSARGIYEQYF TGTGCCAGCAGCTTAAGTGCCAGGGGGATCTACGAGCAGTACTTC
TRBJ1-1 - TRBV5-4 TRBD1 CASSVGTGGVTEAFF TGTGCCAGCAGCGTCGGGACAGGGGGTGTCACTGAAGCTTTCTTT
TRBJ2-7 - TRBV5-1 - CASSLDSTATYEQYF TGCGCCAGCAGCTTGGATTCGACAGCTACCTACGAGCAGTACTTC
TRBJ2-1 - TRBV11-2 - CASSLDKNNEQFF TGTGCCAGCAGCTTGGACAAAAACAATGAGCAGTTCTTC
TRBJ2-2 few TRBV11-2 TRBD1 CASSLPSWDRGRRGELFF TGTGCCAGCAGCTTACCGTCTTGGGACAGGGGGCGCCGAGGGGAGCTGTTTTTT
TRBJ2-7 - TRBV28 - CASSPLRGAAYEQYF TGTGCCAGCAGCCCCCTGAGAGGCGCAGCCTACGAGCAGTACTTC
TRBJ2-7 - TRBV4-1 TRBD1 CASSQVSKPGQYSYEQYF TGCGCCAGCAGCCAAGTCTCCAAACCGGGACAGTACTCCTACGAGCAGTACTTC
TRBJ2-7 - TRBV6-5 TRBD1 CASSYSRDSVGEQYF TGTGCCAGCAGTTACTCCCGGGACAGTGTCGGCGAGCAGTACTTC
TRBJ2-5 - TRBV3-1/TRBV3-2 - CASSQARETQYF TGTGCCAGCAGCCAGGCACGAGAGACCCAGTACTTC
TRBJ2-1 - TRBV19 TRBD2 CASSTSGNHNEQFF TGTGCCAGTAGTACTAGCGGGAACCACAATGAGCAGTTCTTC
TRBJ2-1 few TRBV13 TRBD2 CASSLGGTHNEQFF TGTGCCAGCAGCCTGGGAGGGACCCACAATGAGCAGTTCTTC
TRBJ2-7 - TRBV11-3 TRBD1 CASSPGGYEQYF TGTGCCAGCAGCCCAGGGGGCTACGAGCAGTACTTC
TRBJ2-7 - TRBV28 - CASSPGIRDEQYF TGTGCCAGCAGTCCAGGGATCCGGGACGAGCAGTACTTC
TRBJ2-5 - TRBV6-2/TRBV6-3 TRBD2 CASSYSGLASLYF TGTGCCAGCAGTTACTCCGGACTAGCGAGTCTCTACTTC
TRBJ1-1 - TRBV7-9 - CASSLLRTENTEAFF TGTGCCAGCAGCTTATTACGGACAGAGAACACTGAAGCTTTCTTT
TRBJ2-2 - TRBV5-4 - CASSLGGANTGELFF TGTGCCAGCAGCTTGGGAGGTGCGAACACCGGGGAGCTGTTTTTT
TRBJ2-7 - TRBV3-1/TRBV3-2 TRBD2 CASSQEGWEGGNYEQYF TGTGCCAGCAGCCAAGAAGGATGGGAGGGTGGAAACTACGAGCAGTACTTC
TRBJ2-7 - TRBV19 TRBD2 CASSSTPGGESEQYF TGTGCCAGTAGTTCCACCCCCGGGGGGGAATCCGAGCAGTACTTC
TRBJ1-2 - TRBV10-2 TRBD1 CASSPDRAYGYTF TGCGCCAGCAGTCCTGACAGGGCCTATGGCTACACCTTC
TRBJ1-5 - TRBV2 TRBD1 CASSLPGGSNQPQHF TGTGCCAGCAGCCTACCAGGGGGCAGCAATCAGCCCCAGCATTTT
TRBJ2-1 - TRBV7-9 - CASSSTTARNEQFF TGTGCCAGCAGCTCGACCACCGCTAGGAATGAGCAGTTCTTC
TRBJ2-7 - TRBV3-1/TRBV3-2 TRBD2 CASSRSRSGGSYEQYF TGTGCCAGCAGCCGGAGTCGTAGCGGGGGGTCCTACGAGCAGTACTTC